This T cell receptor beta chain was recovered during a study of blood T cell repertoires in COVID-19. Enrollees, about 18 to 90 years old, lived in 24 US areas. Cohort placement rested on clinical history that participants reported themselves. Deletions cut 7 bases from V and 1 base from J, with 10 bases between. This CDR3 contains 13 residues. In germline, CDR1 is SNHLY, CDR2 FYNNEI. TCRdb's copy holds only in-frame clones and misses some; the assay was immunoSEQ multiplex PCR. The sample has roughly 260,000 clones; 80% to 90% are singletons. The clonotype originates from a woman aged 50 to 60 who had recovered from COVID-19. The chain links TRBV2 to TRBJ1-1; tentatively, D is TRBD1 (6 bases). Sequencing input: PBMCs or T cells enriched from blood (not recorded which). CDR3 nucleotides: TGTGCCAGCACCGACAGGCGGAACACTGAAGCTTTCTTT. Amino acids: CASTDRRNTEAFF. The full variable domain, its missing parts supplied by reference TRBV2 and TRBJ1-1, is EPEVTQTPSHQVTQMGQEVILRCVPISNHLYFYWYRQILGQKVEFLVSFYNNEISEKSEIFDDQFSVERPDGSNFTLKIRSTKLEDSAMYFCASTDRRNTEAFFGQGTRLTVV.